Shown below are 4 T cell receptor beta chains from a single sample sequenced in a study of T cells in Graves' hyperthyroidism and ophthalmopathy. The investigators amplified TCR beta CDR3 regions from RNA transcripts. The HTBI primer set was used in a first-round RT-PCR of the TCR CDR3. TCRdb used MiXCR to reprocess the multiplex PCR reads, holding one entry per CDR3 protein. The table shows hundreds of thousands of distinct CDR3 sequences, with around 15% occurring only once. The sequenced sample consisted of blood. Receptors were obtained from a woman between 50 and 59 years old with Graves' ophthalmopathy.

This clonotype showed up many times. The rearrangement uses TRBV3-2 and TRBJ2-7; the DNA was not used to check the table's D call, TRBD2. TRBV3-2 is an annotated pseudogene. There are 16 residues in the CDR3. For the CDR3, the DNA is TGTGCCAGCAGCCAGCAACCGGGACTACCCCCCTACGAGCAGTACTTC. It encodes CASSQQPGLPPYEQYF.

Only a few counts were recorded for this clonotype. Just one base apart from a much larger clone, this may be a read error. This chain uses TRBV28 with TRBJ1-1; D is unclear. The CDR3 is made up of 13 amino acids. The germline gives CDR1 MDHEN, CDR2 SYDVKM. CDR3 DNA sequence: TGTACCAGCAGTACGAACACGATCACTGAAGCTTTCTTT. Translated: CTSSTNTITEAFF.

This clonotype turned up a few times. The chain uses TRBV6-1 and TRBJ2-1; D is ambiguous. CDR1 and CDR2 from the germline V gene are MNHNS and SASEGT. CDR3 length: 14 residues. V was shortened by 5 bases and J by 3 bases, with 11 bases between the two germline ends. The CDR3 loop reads CASSNLLVYNEQFF. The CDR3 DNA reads TGTGCCAGCAGTAACCTCCTAGTCTACAATGAGCAGTTCTTC.

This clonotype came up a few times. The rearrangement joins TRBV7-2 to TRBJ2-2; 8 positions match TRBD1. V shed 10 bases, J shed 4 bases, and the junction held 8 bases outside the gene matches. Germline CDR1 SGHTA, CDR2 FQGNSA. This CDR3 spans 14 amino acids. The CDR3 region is CATRTGPGTGELFF. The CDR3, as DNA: TGTGCCACCAGGACAGGGCCGGGCACCGGGGAGCTGTTTTTT.